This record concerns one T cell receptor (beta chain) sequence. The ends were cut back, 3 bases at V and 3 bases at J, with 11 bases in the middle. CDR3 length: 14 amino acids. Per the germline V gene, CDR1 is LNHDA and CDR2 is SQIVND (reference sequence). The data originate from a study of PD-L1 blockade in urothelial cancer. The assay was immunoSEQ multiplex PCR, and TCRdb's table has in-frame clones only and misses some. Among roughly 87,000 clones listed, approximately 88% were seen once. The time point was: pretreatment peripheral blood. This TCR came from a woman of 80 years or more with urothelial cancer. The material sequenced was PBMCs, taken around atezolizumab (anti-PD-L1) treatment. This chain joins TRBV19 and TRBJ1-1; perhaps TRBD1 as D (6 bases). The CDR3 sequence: CASSITGSHTEAFF. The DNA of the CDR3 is TGTGCCAGTAGTATTACAGGGTCGCACACTGAAGCTTTCTTT.